What follows are 15 T cell receptor beta chains derived from one specimen sequenced in a study of blood T cells in healthy people across ages. A second PCR, run for about 7 to 12 cycles, used a sample-barcoded 5' primer plus a J-beta primer mix. One entry per CDR3 protein results from TCRdb running MiXCR on the 5' RACE reads. The sample shows some 730,000 distinct CDR3 sequences, about 20% of them seen only once. Sample: blood. All receptors come from a man between 65 and 79 years old in good health.

This chain connects TRBV7-2 to TRBJ2-7, with D uncertain. This CDR3 is 15 amino acids long. Trimming cost V 5 bases and J 5 bases, with 19 bases left between them. CDR1 is SGHTA, CDR2 FQGNSA, per germline. In DNA, the CDR3 is TGTGCCAGCAGCCCCTATTCGGCAGTCGGGCACGAGCAGTACTTC. It encodes CASSPYSAVGHEQYF.

The CDR3 loop is CSGTSGRLETQYF. The CDR3 DNA reads TGCAGCGGGACTAGCGGGAGGTTGGAGACCCAGTACTTC. The J gene is TRBJ2-5, the V gene TRBV29-1; 14 positions match TRBD2. This CDR3 has 13 residues. V was pared by 7 bases and J by 5 bases, with 3 bases of the junction left unmatched. Germline CDR1 and CDR2: SQVTM and ANQGSEA.

The chain couples TRBV30 to TRBJ1-2; the D is unclear. Trimming left V 0 bases short and J 4 bases short, with 6 bases between. Germline V gene sequence: CDR1 GTSNPN, CDR2 SVGIG (reference sequence). The CDR3 consists of 12 residues. In DNA form, the CDR3 reads TGTGCCTGGAGTGTCTCTCCCTATGGCTACACCTTC. Translating it yields CAWSVSPYGYTF. Using reference TRBV30 and TRBJ1-2 for the parts outside the CDR3, the full variable domain is SQTIHQWPATLVQPVGSPLSLECTVEGTSNPNLYWYRQAAGRGLQLLFYSVGIGQISSEVPQNLSASRPQDRQFILSSKKLLLSDSGFYLCAWSVSPYGYTFGSGTRLTVV.

J is TRBJ2-7 and V is TRBV18, with 8 bases that match TRBD2. The V gene's germline CDR1 is KGHSH and CDR2 LQKENI. The CDR3 contains 13 residues. V lost 3 bases to trimming and J lost 7 bases; unmatched junction nucleotides: 5. CDR3 sequence reads: CASSPSGEQEQYF. CDR3 sequence (DNA): TGTGCCAGCTCACCTAGCGGGGAGCAAGAGCAGTACTTC.

This clonotype has only a few counts. J is TRBJ2-1 and V is TRBV7-9, with 8 bases matching TRBD2. The CDR3 is 16 amino acids. Germline values: CDR1 SEHNR, CDR2 FQNEAQ (reference sequence). Trimming took 1 base from V and 10 from J; bases not matched to a gene: 12. DNA of the CDR3: TGTGCCAGCAGCTTAGTCGGTTGGCGGGAGGATCAAGAGCAGTTCTTC. It specifies CASSLVGWREDQEQFF.

Comments on this clonotype: The final CDR3 position lacks the conserved phenylalanine or tryptophan, pointing to a likely read error. The V call is TRBV7-8, the J call TRBJ2-1, with 9 bases that match TRBD1. The DNA end is more similar to TRBJ2-7, so the J call may be wrong. The germline CDR1 and CDR2 sequences are SGHVS and FQNEAQ. This CDR3 has 13 amino acids. As DNA, the CDR3 is TGTGCCAGCAGCTTAGGGACAGGGGAGGTGCAGTACGTC. It specifies CASSLGTGEVQYV.

This clonotype appeared a few times. A read error may account for a junction end that differs from germline. The gene calls are TRBV7-9 and TRBJ1-4, with D tentatively TRBD1 (6 bases). The CDR3 is 14 amino acids. The V gene's germline CDR1 is SEHNR and CDR2 FQNEAQ (reference sequence). The CDR3 nucleotides read TGTGCCAACAGCCCGAACAGGGCTAATGAAAAACTGTTTTTT. It encodes CANSPNRANEKLFF.

The genes are TRBV29-1 and TRBJ2-7; D perhaps matches TRBD1 (6 bases). The ends were cut back, 4 bases at V and 3 bases at J, with 13 bases in the middle. CDR1 and CDR2 (germline): SQVTM, ANQGSEA. The CDR3 is made up of 13 amino acids. The chain's CDR3 is CSVATGQHYEQYF. CDR3 in DNA: TGCAGCGTTGCGACGGGACAACACTACGAGCAGTACTTC.

The chain combines TRBV20-1 with TRBJ2-1; 12 bases line up with TRBD1. CDR3 length: 14 amino acids. Per the germline V gene, CDR1 is DFQATT and CDR2 is SNEGSKA (reference sequence). V shed 3 bases and J 6 bases; nucleotides not matched to a gene: 3. The CDR3 DNA reads as TGCAGTGCTAGCTGGGACAGGGGGCTCAATGAGCAGTTCTTC. Translated, it gives CSASWDRGLNEQFF.

The chain carries TRBV4-2 and TRBJ2-3; 7 nucleotides line up with TRBD2. The germline V gene encodes CDR1 LGHNA and CDR2 YNFKEQ. This CDR3 contains 17 residues. V trimming: 0 bases; J trimming: 3 bases; junction bases outside the gene matches: 9. CDR3 sequence: CASSQERHGRKTDTQYF. In DNA form, the CDR3 reads TGTGCCAGCAGCCAAGAGCGTCACGGGAGGAAAACAGATACGCAGTATTTT.

V and J are TRBV10-3 and TRBJ1-4; a weak D match, TRBD1 (6 bases). The V and J ends lost 7 bases and 6 bases respectively, with 15 bases between them. The germline V gene has CDR1 ENHRY and CDR2 SYGVKD. The CDR3 has 14 residues. The CDR3 spells CAIKSQGSDEKLFF. The CDR3 DNA sequence: TGTGCCATCAAATCCCAGGGGTCTGATGAAAAACTGTTTTTT.

In its sample, this clonotype was seen many times. This chain links TRBV5-5 with TRBJ2-3; perhaps TRBD2 as D (6 bases). Germline CDR1 reads SGHKS; CDR2 reads YYEKEE (reference sequence). The V gene lost 2 bases and the J gene lost 6 bases, with 13 bases spanning the gap. The CDR3 covers 14 residues. CDR3 sequence reads: CASSFLASADTQYF. CDR3 nucleotides: TGTGCCAGCAGCTTCCTGGCTAGCGCGGATACGCAGTATTTT.

This clonotype was picked up many times. The chain has TRBV7-9 and TRBJ2-5; maybe TRBD1 (5 bases). The CDR3 covers 14 residues. CDR1 and CDR2 (germline): SEHNR, FQNEAQ (reference sequence). V lost 0 bases and J lost 0, with 5 bases in between. CDR3 sequence (DNA): TGTGCCAGCAGCTTAGCACAGGACCAAGAGACCCAGTACTTC. Translation: CASSLAQDQETQYF.

This clonotype was picked up a small number of times. This chain connects TRBV7-8 to TRBJ2-7; a weak D match, TRBD2 (5 bases). From germline, CDR1 is SGHVS and CDR2 FQNEAQ. V gave up 4 bases and J gave up 0 bases, with 13 bases separating them. CDR3 size: 15 residues. CDR3 region: CASSYGGYYSYEQYV. The CDR3 coding sequence is TGTGCCAGCAGCTATGGCGGGTATTACTCCTACGAGCAGTACGTC.

V gene TRBV6-1 combines with J gene TRBJ2-7; 8 bases match TRBD1. With V trimmed by 6 bases and J by 2 bases, 6 bases remained unmatched. The CDR3 has 14 amino acids. The germline V gene has CDR1 MNHNS and CDR2 SASEGT. This CDR3 reads CASSLPGGPYEQYF. DNA of the CDR3: TGTGCCAGCAGCCTCCCAGGGGGCCCCTACGAGCAGTACTTC.